This entry lists 25 T cell receptor beta chains sequenced from one sample in a study of T cells after yellow fever vaccination. TCRdb passed the 5' RACE reads through MiXCR, listing each CDR3 protein once. The repertoire holds about 360,000 distinct CDR3 sequences, with 6.2% as singletons. Source: PBMCs, taken 5 days after the yellow fever booster vaccination. Source of these receptors: a man aged 30-40 years who received the YFV17D yellow fever vaccine.

This clonotype was seen repeatedly, ten times or more. The chain couples TRBV25-1 to TRBJ1-1; no clear D. Between the trimmed V and J ends, which lost 3 bases and 1 base, there was a span of 9 bases. Germline V gene data show CDR1 as MGHDK and CDR2 as SYGVNS. This CDR3 has 14 residues. The CDR3 sequence is CASSDTGRNTEAFF. The CDR3 bases are TGTGCCAGCAGTGACACGGGGAGGAACACTGAAGCTTTCTTT.

This clonotype was seen more than once but under ten times. The chain has TRBV3-1 and TRBJ2-1, with 7 bases lining up with TRBD2. V shed 1 base, J shed 8 bases, and the junction held 11 bases outside the gene matches. The length of the CDR3 is 16 residues. Per the germline V gene, CDR1 is LGHDT and CDR2 is YNNKEL (reference sequence). The CDR3 loop is CASSQVPQRGNYEQFF. In nucleotides, the CDR3 is TGTGCCAGCAGCCAAGTTCCTCAGCGGGGTAACTATGAGCAGTTCTTC.

This clonotype was counted a few times. The chain joins TRBV20-1 to TRBJ2-7, with 10 nucleotides matching TRBD1. The V gene's germline CDR1 is DFQATT and CDR2 SNEGSKA (reference sequence). CDR3 length equals 16 residues. V was pared by 5 bases and J by 2 bases, with 12 bases of the junction left unmatched. This CDR3 reads CSAPGQGTQRPYEQYF. The DNA for the CDR3 is TGCAGTGCTCCGGGACAGGGGACCCAGAGGCCCTACGAGCAGTACTTC.

This clonotype has more than one count but fewer than ten. This sequence joins TRBV6-2 or TRBV6-3 and TRBJ2-7; perhaps TRBD2 as D (5 bases). Germline-derived CDR1 and CDR2 are MNHEY and SVGEGT. There are 12 residues in the CDR3. The germline V and J ends were trimmed by 0 bases and 9 bases, with 9 bases remaining between them. CDR3 sequence: CASSYSSRGQYF. CDR3 DNA: TGTGCCAGCAGTTACTCTTCACGGGGGCAGTACTTC.

This clonotype was observed a handful of times. This chain links TRBV5-6 with TRBJ2-7; TRBD2 is a possible D gene (6 bases). Germline lookup yields CDR1 SGHDT and CDR2 YYEEEE. The V end lost 0 bases, the J end lost 7 bases, and 8 bases lay between the germline ends. The CDR3 is made up of 12 amino acids. CDR3 coding DNA: TGTGCCAGCAGCTTGGTGGGACTTGAGCAGTACTTC. Encoded protein: CASSLVGLEQYF.

V is TRBV29-1 and J is TRBJ2-1; no clear D gene. Trimming left V 5 bases short and J 0 bases short, with 11 bases between. There are 14 residues in the CDR3. Germline-derived CDR1 and CDR2 are SQVTM and ANQGSEA. CDR3 sequence (DNA): TGCAGCGTTTGGCGGACGAGCTCCTACAATGAGCAGTTCTTC. This sequence encodes CSVWRTSSYNEQFF.

A word on this clonotype: A read error may account for a junction end that differs from germline. The chain carries TRBV29-1 and TRBJ2-7, with D unclear. Germline-derived CDR1 and CDR2 are SQVTM and ANQGSEA. The CDR3 loop spans 12 amino acids. The CDR3 nucleotides are TGCAGCGTGGGCGACGGACCCTACCAGCAGTACTTC. Protein: CSVGDGPYQQYF.

This chain joins TRBV20-1 and TRBJ2-3; 8 bases are shared with TRBD2. Trimming at V came to 2 bases and at J to 4 bases, leaving 8 bases not matched to a gene. This CDR3 region has 15 residues. The germline CDR1 and CDR2 sequences are DFQATT and SNEGSKA (reference sequence). CDR3 bases: TGCAGTGCTAGAAAGGTTGGAGCGGGAGCAGATACGCAGTATTTT. It specifies CSARKVGAGADTQYF.

This clonotype showed up many times. The chain carries TRBV12-3 or TRBV12-4 and TRBJ2-7, with 9 bases identical to TRBD2. V lost 3 bases to trimming and J lost 2 bases; unmatched junction nucleotides: 2. This CDR3 region has 14 residues. CDR3 in DNA: TGTGCCAGCAGTTTTGCGGGAGGGACCTACGAGCAGTACTTC. Translating gives CASSFAGGTYEQYF.

V and J are TRBV20-1 and TRBJ2-1; D remains ambiguous. The CDR3 sequence is 14 residues long. CDR1 is DFQATT, CDR2 SNEGSKA, per germline (reference sequence). The ends were cut back, 4 bases at V and 0 bases at J, with 10 bases in the middle. The CDR3 region has the DNA TGCAGTGCTATTTCCGGGCCCTCCTACAATGAGCAGTTCTTC. Residues: CSAISGPSYNEQFF.

In its sample, this clonotype was seen many times. This sequence joins TRBV5-1 and TRBJ2-7, with 12 bases that match TRBD2. Germline-derived CDR1 and CDR2 are SGHRS and YFSETQ. There are 13 residues in the CDR3. The junction had 3 bases not matched to a gene; V was cut back by 5 bases and J by 6 bases. This CDR3 reads CASRETSGGEQYF. CDR3 coding DNA: TGCGCCAGCAGGGAGACTAGCGGGGGCGAGCAGTACTTC.

This clonotype was found many times. The V gene is TRBV5-1, the J gene TRBJ2-7; 7 bases are a match to TRBD2. The CDR3 loop spans 13 amino acids. Trimming removed 7 bases from V and 5 bases from J; junction bases left unmatched: 9. Per the germline V gene, CDR1 is SGHRS and CDR2 is YFSETQ. The DNA of the CDR3 is TGCGCCAGCGGACGGGAGGTGGATCACGAGCAGTACTTC. Translated, it gives CASGREVDHEQYF. Filled out from reference TRBV5-1 and TRBJ2-7, the complete variable domain reads KAGVTQTPRYLIKTRGQQVTLSCSPISGHRSVSWYQQTPGQGLQFLFEYFSETQRNKGNFPGRFSGRQFSNSRSEMNVSTLELGDSALYLCASGREVDHEQYFGPGTRLTVT.

The genes are TRBV20-1 and TRBJ2-1; 12 bases line up with TRBD1. Germline V gene sequence: CDR1 DFQATT, CDR2 SNEGSKA (reference sequence). The V gene end was trimmed by 1 base and the J gene end by 4 bases; junction bases not matched to a gene: 5. This CDR3 is 16 amino acids long. CDR3 region: CSARVPGQGAYNEQFF. The CDR3 DNA is TGCAGTGCTAGAGTTCCGGGACAGGGGGCGTACAATGAGCAGTTCTTC.

The chain couples TRBV5-1 to TRBJ2-2; D possibly corresponds to TRBD2 (5 bases). Germline V gene lookup returns CDR1 SGHRS and CDR2 YFSETQ. V was cut by 1 base and J by 4 bases, with 14 bases left in between. The CDR3 extends over 16 amino acids. This CDR3 is CASSLQLTRPTGELFF. CDR3 in DNA: TGCGCCAGCAGCTTGCAATTAACTAGGCCCACCGGGGAGCTGTTTTTT.

This clonotype was seen a few times. The genes are TRBV18 and TRBJ2-2; 8 positions agree with TRBD2. This CDR3 region has 17 residues. Germline V CDR1 and CDR2: KGHSH, LQKENI. J lost 4 bases, V lost 4 bases, and 11 bases had no gene match. CDR3 region: CASSRLDGGARTGELFF. The CDR3 DNA sequence: TGTGCCAGCTCACGACTCGACGGGGGGGCGCGCACCGGGGAGCTGTTTTTT.

The V call is TRBV20-1, the J call TRBJ2-5; 16 bases agree with TRBD2. CDR3 size: 16 residues. The germline V gene has CDR1 DFQATT and CDR2 SNEGSKA (reference sequence). V lost 5 bases to trimming and J lost 4 bases; unmatched junction nucleotides: 7. The CDR3 region has the DNA TGCAGTGCTGGGACTAGCGGGAGGGGCCTCCGAGAGACCCAGTACTTC. Amino acid sequence: CSAGTSGRGLRETQYF.

The sample holds a few counts of this clonotype. The J gene is TRBJ2-3, the V gene TRBV3-1, with D possibly matching TRBD1 (6 bases). CDR1 is LGHDT, CDR2 YNNKEL, per germline (reference sequence). This CDR3 comprises 14 residues. Trimming removed 4 bases at V and 6 bases at J, with 14 bases between. CDR3 nucleotide sequence: TGTGCCAGCAGCCCAGGACAGCGGACGGATACGCAGTATTTT. It yields the protein CASSPGQRTDTQYF.

In this sample, this clonotype turned up a few times. This sequence joins TRBV7-9 and TRBJ2-7, with a weak D call TRBD1 (6 bases). V was shortened by 0 bases and J by 2 bases, with 17 bases between the two germline ends. The CDR3 length is 17 residues. Germline V CDR1 and CDR2: SEHNR, FQNEAQ (reference sequence). This chain's CDR3 is CASSLAQLGAATYEQYF. Written as DNA, the CDR3 is TGTGCCAGCAGCTTAGCGCAGCTGGGGGCCGCTACCTACGAGCAGTACTTC.

The chain joins TRBV18 to TRBJ1-5; 7 bases are shared with TRBD1. Germline V gene sequence: CDR1 KGHSH, CDR2 LQKENI. The CDR3 contains 14 residues. The V gene end was trimmed by 1 base and the J gene end by 6 bases; junction bases not matched to a gene: 3. For the CDR3, the DNA is TGTGCCAGCTCACCACTACAGGGGACTCAGCCCCAGCATTTT. Its protein is CASSPLQGTQPQHF.

This clonotype has ten or more counts. The chain is built from TRBV29-1 and TRBJ2-4; D possibly uses TRBD1 or TRBD2 (5 bases each). V lost 4 bases, J lost 8 bases, and 18 bases lay in between. Germline V lookup: CDR1 SQVTM, CDR2 ANQGSEA. CDR3 length: 14 amino acids. In nucleotides, the CDR3 is TGCAGCGTTGCAACGGGACGCCGGAGAGACATTCAGTACTTC. Protein product: CSVATGRRRDIQYF.

This clonotype was observed at least ten times. V usage is TRBV9 and J usage is TRBJ2-1; no definite D call. This CDR3 is built from 13 residues. Germline values: CDR1 SGDLS, CDR2 YYNGEE. Trimming left V 1 base short and J 10 bases short, with 12 bases between. The CDR3 DNA sequence: TGTGCCAGCAGCGTATACCCAGCCGGCGAGCAGTTCTTC. Amino acids: CASSVYPAGEQFF.

The chain joins TRBV29-1 to TRBJ2-2; no clear D gene. This CDR3 has 13 amino acids. V was clipped by 4 bases and J by 5 bases, with 11 bases between them. Germline-derived CDR1 and CDR2 are SQVTM and ANQGSEA. DNA of the CDR3: TGCAGCGTTGTAGGCCAGATTACCGGGGAGCTGTTTTTT. It specifies CSVVGQITGELFF.

This chain joins TRBV10-2 and TRBJ2-1; no reliable D call. This CDR3 spans 11 amino acids. The germline V gene has CDR1 WSHSY and CDR2 SAAADI. Trimming stripped 1 base from V and 7 bases from J, with 2 bases between. This CDR3 reads CASSEWNEQFF. The CDR3 DNA reads TGCGCCAGCAGTGAGTGGAATGAGCAGTTCTTC.

This clonotype was picked up many times. The chain combines TRBV13 with TRBJ2-7, with D possibly matching TRBD1 (6 bases). V was cut by 5 bases and J by 4 bases, with 12 bases left in between. Germline V gene data show CDR1 as PRHDT and CDR2 as FYEKMQ (reference sequence). This CDR3 has 13 amino acids. For the CDR3, the DNA is TGTGCCAGCAGCAACAAACAGGGTTACGAGCAGTACTTC. Its protein is CASSNKQGYEQYF.

This clonotype was picked up many times. The V and J genes are TRBV12-3 or TRBV12-4 and TRBJ1-5; perhaps TRBD1 as D (5 bases). This CDR3 region has 16 residues. The V gene lost 2 bases and the J gene lost 7 bases, with 18 bases spanning the gap. The CDR3, as DNA: TGTGCCAGCAGTTTAAACATGGGAGGGGTAGGGCAGCCCCAGCATTTT. Encoded protein: CASSLNMGGVGQPQHF.